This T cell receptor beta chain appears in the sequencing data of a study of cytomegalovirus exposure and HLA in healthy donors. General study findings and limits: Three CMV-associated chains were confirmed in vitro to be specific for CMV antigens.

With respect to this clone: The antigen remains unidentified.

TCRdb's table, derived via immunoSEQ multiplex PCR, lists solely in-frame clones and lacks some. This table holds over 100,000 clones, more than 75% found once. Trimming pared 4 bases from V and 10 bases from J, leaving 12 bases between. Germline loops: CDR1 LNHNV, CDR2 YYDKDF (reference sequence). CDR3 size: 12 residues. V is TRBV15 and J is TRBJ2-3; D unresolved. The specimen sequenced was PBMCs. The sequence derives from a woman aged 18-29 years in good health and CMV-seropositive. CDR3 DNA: TGTGCCACCAGCACCAGACACCGCCCGCAGTATTTT. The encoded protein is CATSTRHRPQYF.